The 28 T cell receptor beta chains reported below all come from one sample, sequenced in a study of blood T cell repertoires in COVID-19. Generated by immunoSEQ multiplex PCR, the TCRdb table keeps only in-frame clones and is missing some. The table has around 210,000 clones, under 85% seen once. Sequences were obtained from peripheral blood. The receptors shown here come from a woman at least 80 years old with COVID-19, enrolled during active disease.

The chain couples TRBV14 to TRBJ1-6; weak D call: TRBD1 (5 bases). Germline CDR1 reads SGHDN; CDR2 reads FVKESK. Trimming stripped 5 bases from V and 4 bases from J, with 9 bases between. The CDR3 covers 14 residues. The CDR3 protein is CASSWTTYNSPLHF. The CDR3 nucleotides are TGTGCCAGCAGCTGGACAACGTATAATTCACCCCTCCACTTT.

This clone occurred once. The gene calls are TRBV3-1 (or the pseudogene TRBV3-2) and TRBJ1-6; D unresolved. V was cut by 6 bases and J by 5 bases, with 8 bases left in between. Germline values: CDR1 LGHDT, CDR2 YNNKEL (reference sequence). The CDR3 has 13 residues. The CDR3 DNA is TGTGCCAGCAGTCCGACTCATAATTCACCCCTCCACTTT. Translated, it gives CASSPTHNSPLHF.

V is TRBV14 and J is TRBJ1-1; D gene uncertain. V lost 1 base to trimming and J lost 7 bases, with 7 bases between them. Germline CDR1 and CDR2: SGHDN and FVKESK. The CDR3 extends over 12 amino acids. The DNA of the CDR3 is TGTGCCAGCAGCCAAGGAGAATATGAAGCTTTCTTT. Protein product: CASSQGEYEAFF.

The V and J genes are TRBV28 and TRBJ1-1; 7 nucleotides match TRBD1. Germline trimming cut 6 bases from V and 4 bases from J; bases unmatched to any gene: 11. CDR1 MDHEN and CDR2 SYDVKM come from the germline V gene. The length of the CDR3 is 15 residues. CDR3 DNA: TGTGCCAGCAGATACCCCGGGACAGACCCCACTGAAGCTTTCTTT. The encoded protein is CASRYPGTDPTEAFF.

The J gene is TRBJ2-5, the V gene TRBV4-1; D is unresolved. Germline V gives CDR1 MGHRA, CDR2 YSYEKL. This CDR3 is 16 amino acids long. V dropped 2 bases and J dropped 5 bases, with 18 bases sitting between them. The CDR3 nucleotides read TGCGCCAGCAGCCAATTCTCGGGTAACTCTGGGGAGACCCAGTACTTC. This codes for CASSQFSGNSGETQYF.

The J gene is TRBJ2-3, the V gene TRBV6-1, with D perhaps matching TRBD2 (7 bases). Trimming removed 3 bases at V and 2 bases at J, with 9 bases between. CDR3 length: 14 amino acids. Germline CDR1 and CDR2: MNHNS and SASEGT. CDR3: CASSEGGATDTQYF. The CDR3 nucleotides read TGTGCCAGCAGTGAGGGGGGGGCCACAGATACGCAGTATTTT.

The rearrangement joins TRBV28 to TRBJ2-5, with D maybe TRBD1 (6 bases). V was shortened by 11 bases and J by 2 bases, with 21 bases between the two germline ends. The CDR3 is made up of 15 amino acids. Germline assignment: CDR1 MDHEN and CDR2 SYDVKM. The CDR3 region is CAGSRAGGPQETQYF. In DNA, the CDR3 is TGTGCCGGCTCACGGGCTGGGGGCCCACAAGAGACCCAGTACTTC.

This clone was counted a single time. In DNA, the CDR3 is TGTGCCAGCAGCACCGGGGTTTCACCCCTCCACTTT. Its protein is CASSTGVSPLHF. The chain employs TRBV12-3 or TRBV12-4 and TRBJ1-6; D unclear. Trimming stripped 6 bases from V and 9 bases from J, with 9 bases between. The CDR3 runs 12 residues.

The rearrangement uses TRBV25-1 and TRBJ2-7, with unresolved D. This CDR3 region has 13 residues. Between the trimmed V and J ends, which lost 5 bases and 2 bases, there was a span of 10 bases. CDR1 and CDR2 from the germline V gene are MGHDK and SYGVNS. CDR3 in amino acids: CASSHVGAYEQYF. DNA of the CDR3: TGTGCCAGCAGTCATGTCGGTGCCTACGAGCAGTACTTC.

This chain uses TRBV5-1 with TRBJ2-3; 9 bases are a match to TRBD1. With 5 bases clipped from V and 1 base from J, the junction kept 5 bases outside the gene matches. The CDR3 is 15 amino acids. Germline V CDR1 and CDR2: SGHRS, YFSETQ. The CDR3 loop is CASRRDREGTDTQYF. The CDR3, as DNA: TGCGCCAGCAGACGGGACAGGGAGGGCACAGATACGCAGTATTTT. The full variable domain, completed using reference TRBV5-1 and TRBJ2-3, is KAGVTQTPRYLIKTRGQQVTLSCSPISGHRSVSWYQQTPGQGLQFLFEYFSETQRNKGNFPGRFSGRQFSNSRSEMNVSTLELGDSALYLCASRRDREGTDTQYFGPGTRLTVL.

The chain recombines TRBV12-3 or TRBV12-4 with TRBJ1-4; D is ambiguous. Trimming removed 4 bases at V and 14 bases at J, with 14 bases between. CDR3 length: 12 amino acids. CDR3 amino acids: CASSSVDRRLFF. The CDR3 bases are TGTGCCAGCAGTTCGGTTGATCGGAGGCTGTTTTTT.

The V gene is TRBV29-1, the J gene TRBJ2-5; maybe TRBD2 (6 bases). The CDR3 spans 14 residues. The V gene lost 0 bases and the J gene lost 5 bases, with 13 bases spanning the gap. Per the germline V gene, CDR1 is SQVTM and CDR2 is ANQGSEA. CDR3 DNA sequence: TGCAGCGTTGAAGATTGGGTAGGGAGGGAGACCCAGTACTTC. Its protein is CSVEDWVGRETQYF. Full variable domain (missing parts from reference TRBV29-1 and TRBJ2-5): SAVISQKPSRDICQRGTSLTIQCQVDSQVTMMFWYRQQPGQSLTLIATANQGSEATYESGFVIDKFPISRPNLTFSTLTVSNMSPEDSSIYLCSVEDWVGRETQYFGPGTRLLVL.

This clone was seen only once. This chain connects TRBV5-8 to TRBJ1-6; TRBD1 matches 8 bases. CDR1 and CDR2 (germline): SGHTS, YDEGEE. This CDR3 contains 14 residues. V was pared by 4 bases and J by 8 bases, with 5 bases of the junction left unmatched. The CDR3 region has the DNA TGTGCCAGCAGCGCGGGGACAGGTGATTCACCCCTCCACTTT. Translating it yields CASSAGTGDSPLHF. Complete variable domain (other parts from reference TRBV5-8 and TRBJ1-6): EAGVTQSPTHLIKTRGQQATLRCSPISGHTSVYWYQQALGLGLQFLLWYDEGEERNRGNFPPRFSGRQFPNYSSELNVNALELEDSALYLCASSAGTGDSPLHFGNGTRLTVT.

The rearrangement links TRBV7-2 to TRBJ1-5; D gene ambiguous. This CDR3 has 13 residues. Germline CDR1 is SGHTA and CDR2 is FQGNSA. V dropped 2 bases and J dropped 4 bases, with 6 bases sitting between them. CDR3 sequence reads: CASSLTLNQPQHF. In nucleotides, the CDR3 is TGTGCCAGCAGCTTAACTTTAAATCAGCCCCAGCATTTT. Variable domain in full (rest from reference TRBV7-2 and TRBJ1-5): GAGVSQSPSNKVTEKGKDVELRCDPISGHTALYWYRQSLGQGLEFLIYFQGNSAPDKSGLPSDRFSAERTGGSVSTLTIQRTQQEDSAVYLCASSLTLNQPQHFGDGTRLSIL.

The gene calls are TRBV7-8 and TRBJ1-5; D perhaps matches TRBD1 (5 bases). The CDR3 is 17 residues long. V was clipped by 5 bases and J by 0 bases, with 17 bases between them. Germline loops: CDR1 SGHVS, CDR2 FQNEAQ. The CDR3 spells CASSRGRDLNSNQPQHF. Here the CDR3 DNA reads TGTGCCAGCAGCCGGGGGAGGGACTTGAATAGCAATCAGCCCCAGCATTTT.

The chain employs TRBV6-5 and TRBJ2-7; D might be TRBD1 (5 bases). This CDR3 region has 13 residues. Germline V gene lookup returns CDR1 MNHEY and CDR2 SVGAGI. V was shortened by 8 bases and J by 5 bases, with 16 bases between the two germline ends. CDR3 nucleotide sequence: TGTGCCAGCTCCCGGCAGGGCACCAACGAGCAGTACTTC. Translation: CASSRQGTNEQYF.

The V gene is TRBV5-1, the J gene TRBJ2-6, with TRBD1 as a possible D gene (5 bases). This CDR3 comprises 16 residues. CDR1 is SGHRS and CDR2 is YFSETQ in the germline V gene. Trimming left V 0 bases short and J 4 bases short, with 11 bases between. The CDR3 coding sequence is TGCGCCAGCAGCTTGGACGCAGGGTCCGGGGCCAACGTCCTGACTTTC. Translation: CASSLDAGSGANVLTF.

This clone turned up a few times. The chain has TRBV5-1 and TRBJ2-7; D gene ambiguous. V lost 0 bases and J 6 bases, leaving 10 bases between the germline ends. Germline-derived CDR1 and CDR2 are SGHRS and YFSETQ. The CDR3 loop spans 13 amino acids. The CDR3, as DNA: TGCGCCAGCAGCTTGGAATATCCGGGCGAGCAGTACTTC. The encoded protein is CASSLEYPGEQYF.

Here the CDR3 DNA reads TGTGCCACAAGGACAGACCAAGAGACCCAGTACTTC. Translating it yields CATRTDQETQYF. The chain uses TRBV10-3 and TRBJ2-5; D is possibly TRBD1 (6 bases). CDR1 ENHRY and CDR2 SYGVKD come from the germline V gene. The germline V and J ends were trimmed by 10 bases and 0 bases, with 9 bases remaining between them. CDR3 length: 12 residues.

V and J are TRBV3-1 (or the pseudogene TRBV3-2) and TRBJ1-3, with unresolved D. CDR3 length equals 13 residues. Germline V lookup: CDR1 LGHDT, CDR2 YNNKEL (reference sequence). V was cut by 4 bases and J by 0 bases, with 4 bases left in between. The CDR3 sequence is CASSPISGNTIYF. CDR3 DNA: TGTGCCAGCAGCCCTATCTCTGGAAACACCATATATTTT.

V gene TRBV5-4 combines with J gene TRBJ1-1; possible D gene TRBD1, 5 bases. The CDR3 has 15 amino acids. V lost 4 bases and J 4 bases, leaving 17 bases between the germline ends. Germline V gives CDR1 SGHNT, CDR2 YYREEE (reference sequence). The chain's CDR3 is CASSAGRGRITEAFF. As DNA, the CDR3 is TGTGCCAGCAGCGCCGGGAGGGGAAGGATCACTGAAGCTTTCTTT.

CDR3 bases: TGTGCCAGTAGTATGGGCCCCTTTATGGTGGGTGAAGCTTTCTTT. Amino acid sequence: CASSMGPFMVGEAFF. The chain employs TRBV19 and TRBJ1-1; D remains ambiguous. Trimming pared 3 bases from V and 7 bases from J, leaving 18 bases between. CDR3 length: 15 residues. In germline, CDR1 is LNHDA, CDR2 SQIVND (reference sequence). Combining the CDR3 with reference TRBV19 and TRBJ1-1 gives the whole variable domain DGGITQSPKYLFRKEGQNVTLSCEQNLNHDAMYWYRQDPGQGLRLIYYSQIVNDFQKGDIAEGYSVSREKKESFPLTVTSAQKNPTAFYLCASSMGPFMVGEAFFGQGTRLTVV.

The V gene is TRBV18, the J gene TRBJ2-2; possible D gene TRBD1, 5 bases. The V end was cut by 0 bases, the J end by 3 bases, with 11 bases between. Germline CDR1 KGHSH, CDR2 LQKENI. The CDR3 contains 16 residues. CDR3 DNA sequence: TGTGCCAGCTCACCACCTGGACAAGACTACACCGGGGAGCTGTTTTTT. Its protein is CASSPPGQDYTGELFF. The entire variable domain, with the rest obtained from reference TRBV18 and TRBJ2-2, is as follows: NAGVMQNPRHLVRRRGQEARLRCSPMKGHSHVYWYRQLPEEGLKFMVYLQKENIIDESGMPKERFSAEFPKEGPSILRIQQVVRGDSAAYFCASSPPGQDYTGELFFGEGSRLTVL.

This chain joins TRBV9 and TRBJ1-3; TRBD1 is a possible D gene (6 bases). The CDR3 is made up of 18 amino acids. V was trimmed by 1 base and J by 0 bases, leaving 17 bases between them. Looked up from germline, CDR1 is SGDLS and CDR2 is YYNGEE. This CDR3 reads CASSVRPMTGRSGNTIYF. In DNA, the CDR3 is TGTGCCAGCAGCGTAAGACCTATGACAGGCCGCTCTGGAAACACCATATATTTT.

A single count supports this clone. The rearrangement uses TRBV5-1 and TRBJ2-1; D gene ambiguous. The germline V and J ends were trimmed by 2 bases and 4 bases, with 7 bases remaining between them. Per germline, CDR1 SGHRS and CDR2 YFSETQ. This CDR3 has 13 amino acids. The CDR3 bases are TGCGCCAGCAGCTTTGTCCCTTACAATGAGCAGTTCTTC. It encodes CASSFVPYNEQFF.

The CDR3, as DNA: TGTGCCAGCAGCGTAGGACAGGGCCGATTAGGAGCTTTCTTT. This gives the protein CASSVGQGRLGAFF. The rearrangement uses TRBV9 and TRBJ1-1; TRBD1 matches at 7 bases. Looked up from germline, CDR1 is SGDLS and CDR2 is YYNGEE. This CDR3 has 14 residues. The J segment lost 10 bases and the V segment lost 0 bases, leaving 9 bases of the junction unmatched.

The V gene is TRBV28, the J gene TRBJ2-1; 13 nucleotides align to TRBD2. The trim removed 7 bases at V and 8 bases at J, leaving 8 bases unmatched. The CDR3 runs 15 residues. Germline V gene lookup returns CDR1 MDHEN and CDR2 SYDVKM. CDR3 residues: CASTPGGLAGYEQFF. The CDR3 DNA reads TGTGCCAGCACCCCGGGGGGACTAGCGGGATATGAGCAGTTCTTC.

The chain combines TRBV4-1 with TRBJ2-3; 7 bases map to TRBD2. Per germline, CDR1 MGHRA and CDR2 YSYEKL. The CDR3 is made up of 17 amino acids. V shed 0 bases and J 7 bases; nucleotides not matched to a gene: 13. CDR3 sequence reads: CASSQDRLAVLVHTQYF. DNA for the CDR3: TGCGCCAGCAGCCAAGATAGGCTAGCGGTGCTGGTGCATACGCAGTATTTT.